Here is one T cell receptor beta chain with its context. The antigen remains unidentified. This sample is drawn from a study of T cell responses to AZD1222 COVID-19 vaccine. This CDR3 comprises 13 residues. V lost 6 bases to trimming and J lost 3 bases, with 9 bases between them. The method was immunoSEQ multiplex PCR; TCRdb's version includes in-frame clones alone and lacks a portion of them. The sample holds roughly 120,000 clones, around 85% seen once. The study's findings and limits: Across the whole spike, CD4 TCRs peaked at regions 160-218 and 743-854. The study found Spike-specific TCR breadth and depth rose after two AZD1222 doses. Females made up more of the donors, who were largely white British, and clonal diversity may have come out too low.

The specimen comprised peripheral blood, sampled 28 days after the second AZD1222 dose. This rearrangement joins TRBV12-3 or TRBV12-4 to TRBJ1-5; the D is unclear. This sequence was found in an adult who received the AZD1222 COVID-19 vaccine. Here the CDR3 DNA reads TGTGCCAGCAGCTATACATCCAATCAGCCCCAGCATTTT. Amino acid sequence: CASSYTSNQPQHF.